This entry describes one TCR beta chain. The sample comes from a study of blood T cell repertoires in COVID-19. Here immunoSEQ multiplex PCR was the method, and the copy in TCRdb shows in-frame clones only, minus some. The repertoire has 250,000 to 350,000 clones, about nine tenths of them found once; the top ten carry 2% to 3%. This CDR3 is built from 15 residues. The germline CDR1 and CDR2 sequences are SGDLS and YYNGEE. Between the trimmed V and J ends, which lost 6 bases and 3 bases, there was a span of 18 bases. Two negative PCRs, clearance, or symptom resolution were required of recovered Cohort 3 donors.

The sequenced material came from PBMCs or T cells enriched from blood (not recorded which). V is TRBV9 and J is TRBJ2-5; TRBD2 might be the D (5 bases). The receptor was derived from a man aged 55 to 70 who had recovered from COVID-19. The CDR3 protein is CASTHRGNHKETQYF. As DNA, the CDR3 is TGTGCCAGCACTCATAGAGGGAACCATAAAGAGACCCAGTACTTC.